This TCR beta chain was captured by sequencing in a study of technical replicates of blood from a handful of donors. This table comes from immunoSEQ multiplex PCR, and its TCRdb copy is limited to in-frame clones, with some not included. Among tens of thousands of clones, about 82% were seen once, and the ten largest hold 5.6%. This CDR3 comprises 14 residues. The germline CDR1 and CDR2 sequences are MNHNY and SVGAGI (reference sequence). Germline trimming cut 8 bases from V and 3 bases from J; bases unmatched to any gene: 5. The sequenced material came from PBMCs. The chain uses TRBV6-6 and TRBJ2-2; TRBD1 agrees at 8 bases. This TCR came from a human donor in good health. Some clones in this sample may be carry-over from other donors' samples. DNA for the CDR3: TGTGCCAGCGGATCGACAGGGGACACCGGGGAGCTGTTTTTT. This gives the protein CASGSTGDTGELFF.